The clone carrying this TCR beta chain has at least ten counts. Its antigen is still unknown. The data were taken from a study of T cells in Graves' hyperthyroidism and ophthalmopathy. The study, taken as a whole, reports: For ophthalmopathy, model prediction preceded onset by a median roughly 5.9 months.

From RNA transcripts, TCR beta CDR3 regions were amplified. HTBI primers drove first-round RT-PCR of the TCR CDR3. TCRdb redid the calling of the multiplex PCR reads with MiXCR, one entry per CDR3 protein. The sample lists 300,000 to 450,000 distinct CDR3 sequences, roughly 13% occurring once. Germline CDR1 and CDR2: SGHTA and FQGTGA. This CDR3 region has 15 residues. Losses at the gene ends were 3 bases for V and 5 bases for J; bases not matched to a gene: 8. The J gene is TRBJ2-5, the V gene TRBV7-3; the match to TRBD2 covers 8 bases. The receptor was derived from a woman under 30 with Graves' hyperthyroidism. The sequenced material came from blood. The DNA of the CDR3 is TGTGCCAGCAGCTTCCAAGGACTAGCACGGGAGACCCAGTACTTC. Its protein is CASSFQGLARETQYF.